These 21 T cell receptor beta chains came from one sample sequenced in a study of T-cell memory formation after mild COVID-19 (dated by TCRdb to 2020 to 2023). Libraries were made using 5' RACE. Sequencing instrument: Illumina NovaSeq 6000. TCRdb reran the public reads through fastp at Q25 and MiXCR, keeping productive beta chains. Entries are consolidated by CDR3 protein sequence, retaining the most common genes and DNA. The sample records about 470,000 distinct CDR3 sequences, roughly 20% of which are singletons. Clones ranked in the top ten supply about 12% of the sample. Sequencing was done on a sample of PBMCs or a T cell subset sorted from them (not recorded which). The receptor set was obtained from an adult woman who had mild COVID-19 (a few samples of this study predate the infection). The sample titles of this study are shuffled in the database, so cell type and time point are left out; the donor was told from shared clones.

This clonotype was observed at least ten times. The V call is TRBV7-9, the J call TRBJ1-2; D remains unclear. The CDR3 runs 15 residues. V lost 1 base and J 1 base, leaving 10 bases between the germline ends. Germline loops: CDR1 SEHNR, CDR2 FQNEAQ (reference sequence). The CDR3: CASSLVGWDNYGYTF. CDR3 bases: TGTGCCAGCAGCTTAGTTGGTTGGGATAACTATGGCTACACCTTC.

This clonotype was detected a few times. The rearrangement joins TRBV3-1 to TRBJ2-6; D assignment may be TRBD1 or TRBD2 (5 bases each). Germline CDR1 and CDR2: LGHDT and YNNKEL (reference sequence). V lost 0 bases and J lost 0, with 15 bases in between. The CDR3 contains 19 residues. The CDR3 bases are TGTGCCAGCAGCCAAGATTTTGGGCAGGGAGACTCTGGGGCCAACGTCCTGACTTTC. It specifies CASSQDFGQGDSGANVLTF.

This clonotype came up a few times. The chain carries TRBV7-6 and TRBJ2-1; D is possibly TRBD1 (6 bases). Germline-derived CDR1 and CDR2 are SGHVS and FNYEAQ. This CDR3 contains 17 residues. The ends were cut back, 0 bases at V and 0 bases at J, with 12 bases in the middle. CDR3 protein: CASSLAVWGHSYNEQFF. In nucleotides, the CDR3 is TGTGCCAGCAGCTTAGCGGTTTGGGGGCACTCCTACAATGAGCAGTTCTTC.

The J gene is TRBJ1-1, the V gene TRBV6-5, with D possibly TRBD1 on 6 matching bases. V dropped 7 bases and J dropped 2 bases, with 17 bases sitting between them. Germline V gives CDR1 MNHEY, CDR2 SVGAGI. The CDR3 covers 15 residues. The CDR3: CASIRAARGNTEAFF. As DNA, the CDR3 is TGTGCCAGCATTCGGGCGGCCAGGGGAAACACTGAAGCTTTCTTT.

The chain employs TRBV3-1 and TRBJ1-2; 9 nucleotides match TRBD1. V trimming: 4 bases; J trimming: 8 bases; junction bases outside the gene matches: 5. The CDR3 spans 13 residues. CDR1 and CDR2 from the germline V gene are LGHDT and YNNKEL (reference sequence). This chain's CDR3 is CASSRTGGRGYTF. The CDR3 region has the DNA TGTGCCAGCAGCCGCACAGGGGGCAGGGGCTACACCTTC.

This clonotype was counted only a few times. The chain couples TRBV24-1 to TRBJ2-3; 10 nucleotides line up with TRBD1. V dropped 4 bases and J dropped 8; count of bases not matched to a gene: 11. The CDR3 consists of 16 residues. Germline-derived CDR1 and CDR2 are KGHDR and SFDVKD. Here the CDR3 DNA reads TGTGCCACCAGTGACCTGACAGGGGGCATATTCGGTACGCAGTATTTT. Amino acid sequence: CATSDLTGGIFGTQYF.

This clonotype was counted a few times. The J gene is TRBJ2-7, the V gene TRBV7-6; 7 positions agree with TRBD1. V was pared by 4 bases and J by 0 bases, with 9 bases of the junction left unmatched. The germline gives CDR1 SGHVS, CDR2 FNYEAQ. CDR3 size: 16 residues. The CDR3 sequence is CASSSGTAQVSYEQYF. The DNA for the CDR3 is TGTGCCAGCAGCTCCGGGACAGCTCAAGTCTCCTACGAGCAGTACTTC.

V and J are TRBV9 and TRBJ2-1; 8 bases fit TRBD2. Germline assignment: CDR1 SGDLS and CDR2 YYNGEE. The junction had 8 bases not matched to a gene; V was cut back by 0 bases and J by 3 bases. The CDR3 extends over 17 amino acids. The CDR3 DNA reads as TGTGCCAGCAGCGTAGTCCCGGGAGGGAATATCTACAATGAGCAGTTCTTC. It yields the protein CASSVVPGGNIYNEQFF.

The sample holds a few counts of this clonotype. The rearrangement links TRBV5-6 to TRBJ2-1; 14 bases agree with TRBD2. This CDR3 is built from 15 residues. The V and J ends lost 4 bases and 7 bases, in that order; junction bases with no gene match: 4. Germline V gene lookup returns CDR1 SGHDT and CDR2 YYEEEE. CDR3 sequence: CASSPTSGRVNEQFF. The CDR3 DNA reads TGTGCCAGCAGCCCGACTAGCGGGAGGGTGAATGAGCAGTTCTTC.

This chain uses TRBV14 with TRBJ2-7; D is uncertain. Trimming pared 2 bases from V and 6 bases from J, leaving 11 bases between. This CDR3 is 13 amino acids long. Looked up from germline, CDR1 is SGHDN and CDR2 is FVKESK. CDR3 coding DNA: TGTGCCAGCAGCCAAAGTTTCTTGGGCGAGCAGTACTTC. Translation gives CASSQSFLGEQYF.

The rearrangement joins TRBV7-3 to TRBJ2-1; maybe TRBD1 (6 bases). Deletions cut 5 bases from V and 9 bases from J, with 17 bases between. In germline, CDR1 is SGHTA, CDR2 FQGTGA. The CDR3 covers 14 residues. The CDR3 DNA follows: TGTGCCAGCAGCGCGTTACAGGGTAGTGGTGAGCAGTTCTTC. This gives the protein CASSALQGSGEQFF. The full variable domain, in which reference TRBV7-3 and TRBJ2-1 provide the parts outside the CDR3, is GAGVSQTPSNKVTEKGKYVELRCDPISGHTALYWYRQSLGQGPEFLIYFQGTGAADDSGLPNDRFFAVRPEGSVSTLKIQRTERGDSAVYLCASSALQGSGEQFFGPGTRLTVL.

V is TRBV5-1 and J is TRBJ2-3; TRBD1 matches at 12 bases. The CDR3 spans 17 residues. Trimming at V came to 3 bases and at J to 6 bases, leaving 11 bases not matched to a gene. From germline, CDR1 is SGHRS and CDR2 YFSETQ. The CDR3 nucleotides are TGCGCCAGCAGCTCTAACTACCCGGGACAGGGGGCGGATACGCAGTATTTT. Amino acid sequence: CASSSNYPGQGADTQYF.

This clonotype has a handful of counts. The chain is built from TRBV5-1 and TRBJ1-2, with a possible D match to TRBD1 (5 bases). V was cut by 5 bases and J by 2 bases, with 16 bases left in between. Germline CDR1 and CDR2: SGHRS and YFSETQ. The CDR3 is made up of 15 amino acids. The CDR3 nucleotides read TGCGCCAGCAGTTCCGACTGGGGGAAGAACTATGGCTACACCTTC. As protein: CASSSDWGKNYGYTF.

CDR3: CASSFTRGTEAFF. CDR3 DNA: TGTGCCAGCAGTTTTACGAGGGGCACTGAAGCTTTCTTT. The chain combines TRBV12-3 or TRBV12-4 with TRBJ1-1; D perhaps matches TRBD1 (5 bases). Trimming took 3 bases from V and 4 from J, leaving 9 bases between them. This CDR3 has 13 residues.

Only a few counts were recorded for this clonotype. The chain joins TRBV7-3 to TRBJ2-1; no clear D. Germline CDR1 is SGHTA and CDR2 is FQGTGA. The CDR3 is 16 residues long. Deletions cut 0 bases from V and 4 bases from J, with 13 bases between. Here the CDR3 reads CASSLTPSGPYNEQFF. Written as DNA, the CDR3 is TGTGCCAGCAGCTTAACGCCCTCCGGACCTTACAATGAGCAGTTCTTC. Filled out from reference TRBV7-3 and TRBJ2-1, the complete variable domain reads GAGVSQTPSNKVTEKGKYVELRCDPISGHTALYWYRQSLGQGPEFLIYFQGTGAADDSGLPNDRFFAVRPEGSVSTLKIQRTERGDSAVYLCASSLTPSGPYNEQFFGPGTRLTVL.

This sequence joins TRBV14 and TRBJ2-1; unclear D gene. Trimming took 4 bases from V and 2 from J, leaving 18 bases between them. Germline loops: CDR1 SGHDN, CDR2 FVKESK. This CDR3 is 17 amino acids long. The CDR3 bases are TGTGCCAGCAGCCCCACCCGCAGTCTTTACACCTACAATGAGCAGTTCTTC. Protein: CASSPTRSLYTYNEQFF.

This clonotype was counted ten times or more. V is TRBV5-8 and J is TRBJ2-2, with 14 bases matching TRBD2. Germline loops: CDR1 SGHTS, CDR2 YDEGEE. This CDR3 has 19 amino acids. The junction had 8 bases not matched to a gene; V was cut back by 4 bases and J by 0 bases. Written as DNA, the CDR3 is TGTGCCAGCAGCCCGGGACTAGCGGGAGCCTGGGCGAACACCGGGGAGCTGTTTTTT. This codes for CASSPGLAGAWANTGELFF.

This clonotype has ten or more counts. The gene calls are TRBV7-9 and TRBJ1-1, with D tentatively TRBD1 (5 bases). Germline-derived CDR1 and CDR2 are SEHNR and FQNEAQ (reference sequence). V lost 4 bases and J 8 bases, leaving 17 bases between the germline ends. The CDR3 is 14 residues long. The CDR3 DNA sequence: TGTGCCAGCAGCTCCGTAACAGGTACTACAGAAGCTTTCTTT. Protein sequence: CASSSVTGTTEAFF.

This clonotype has just one count. The chain combines TRBV5-6 with TRBJ2-5; no reliable D call. CDR3 length: 13 residues. CDR1 SGHDT and CDR2 YYEEEE come from the germline V gene. V was trimmed by 3 bases and J by 7 bases, leaving 13 bases between them. CDR3: CASSSGPLGTQYF. The CDR3 DNA reads TGTGCCAGCAGCTCGGGCCCGCTCGGGACCCAGTACTTC.

This clonotype was seen a few times. The gene calls are TRBV2 and TRBJ1-2, with D uncertain. Germline loops: CDR1 SNHLY, CDR2 FYNNEI. This CDR3 is built from 14 residues. V gave up 0 bases and J gave up 7 bases, with 12 bases separating them. CDR3 amino acids: CASSEAELSGGYTF. In DNA, the CDR3 is TGTGCCAGCAGTGAAGCCGAGTTATCGGGTGGCTACACCTTC.

The genes are TRBV9 and TRBJ1-1, with TRBD1 as a possible D gene (6 bases). CDR1 SGDLS and CDR2 YYNGEE come from the germline V gene. The CDR3 totals 14 residues. Trimming stripped 1 base from V and 1 base from J, with 8 bases between. The CDR3 loop is CASSVMGANTEAFF. DNA of the CDR3: TGTGCCAGCAGCGTAATGGGGGCGAACACTGAAGCTTTCTTT. The whole variable domain, remainder taken from reference TRBV9 and TRBJ1-1, is DSGVTQTPKHLITATGQRVTLRCSPRSGDLSVYWYQQSLDQGLQFLIQYYNGEERAKGNILERFSAQQFPDLHSELNLSSLELGDSALYFCASSVMGANTEAFFGQGTRLTVV.